This TCR beta chain was documented in a study of cytomegalovirus exposure and HLA in healthy donors. Findings and limits, study-wide: That first-cohort TCR clusters tended to co-occur in the approximately 120 validation repertoires was found in a later analysis. Published work reported that the classifier diagnosed cytomegalovirus status with high specificity and sensitivity. Researchers reported that a few CMV-associated chains were confirmed in vitro as CMV antigen-specific.

About this clone: Its cognate antigen is unknown.

TCRdb's copy holds only in-frame clones and misses some; the assay was immunoSEQ multiplex PCR. Here the sample spans approximately 240,000 clones, 75% to 95% being singletons. V gave up 4 bases and J gave up 2 bases; unmatched junction bases: 12. Germline-derived CDR1 and CDR2 are MNHEY and SMNVEV (reference sequence). This CDR3 spans 17 amino acids. This sequence was found in a woman between 18 and 29 years old in good health and CMV-seronegative. Sequencing was carried out using PBMCs. The chain combines TRBV27 with TRBJ2-7, with TRBD2 identical over 9 bases. This CDR3 is CASSSALGAGGTYEQYF. The CDR3 bases are TGTGCCAGCAGTTCTGCGTTAGGGGCGGGAGGGACCTACGAGCAGTACTTC.